This TCR beta chain was identified in a study of blood T cell repertoires in COVID-19. Study background: From T cells, B-cell-depleted T cells, or PBMCs came the material, which was cDNA or gDNA.

This clone has a single count. The CDR3 is 18 residues long. V was cut by 0 bases and J by 1 base, with 18 bases left in between. Repertoires were generated with immunoSEQ multiplex PCR, while TCRdb's copy carries only in-frame clones and drops some. This sample has 180,000 or so clones; about 85% occur once, and the top ten carry more than 8%. The V and J genes are TRBV23-1 and TRBJ1-1; D remains ambiguous. TRBV23-1 qualifies as an ORF whose function is uncertain. Sequencing was carried out using peripheral blood. The source is a woman aged 80 or over with acute or convalescent COVID-19. CDR3 nucleotides: TGCGCCAGCAGTCAATCTTTTGTCAACGGGGTAGGGAACACTGAAGCTTTCTTT. Its protein is CASSQSFVNGVGNTEAFF.